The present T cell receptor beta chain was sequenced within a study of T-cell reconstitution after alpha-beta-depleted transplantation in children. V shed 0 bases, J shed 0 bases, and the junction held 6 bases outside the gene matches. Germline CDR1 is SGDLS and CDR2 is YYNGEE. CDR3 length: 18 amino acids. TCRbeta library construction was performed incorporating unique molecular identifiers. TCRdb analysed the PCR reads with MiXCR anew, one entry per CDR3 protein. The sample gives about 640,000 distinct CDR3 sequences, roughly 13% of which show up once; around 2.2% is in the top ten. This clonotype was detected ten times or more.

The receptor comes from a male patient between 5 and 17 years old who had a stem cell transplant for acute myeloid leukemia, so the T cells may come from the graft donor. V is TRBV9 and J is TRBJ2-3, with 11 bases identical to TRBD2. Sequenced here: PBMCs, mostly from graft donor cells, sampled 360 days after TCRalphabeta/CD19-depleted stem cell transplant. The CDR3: CASSVEVSGRASTDTQYF. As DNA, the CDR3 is TGTGCCAGCAGCGTAGAAGTTAGCGGGAGGGCAAGCACAGATACGCAGTATTTT.